Listed here are 26 T cell receptor beta chains from one sample, sequenced in a study of blood T cell repertoires in COVID-19. The data were produced by immunoSEQ multiplex PCR, yet TCRdb's version contains in-frame clones alone and is incomplete. The profile shows 50,000 to 60,000 clones, around 82% of them singletons. The sequenced material came from peripheral blood. The origin of the receptors is an elderly woman with COVID-19, enrolled during active disease.

V gene TRBV29-1 combines with J gene TRBJ1-2, with 10 bases matching TRBD1. This CDR3 has 13 residues. Germline trimming cut 3 bases from V and 8 bases from J; bases unmatched to any gene: 6. CDR1 is SQVTM, CDR2 ANQGSEA, per germline. The CDR3 sequence is CSVEPGQGRGYTF. CDR3 in DNA: TGCAGCGTTGAGCCGGGACAGGGGCGCGGCTACACCTTC.

The rearrangement uses TRBV29-1 and TRBJ1-2; 9 nucleotides line up with TRBD1. The CDR3 totals 13 residues. CDR1 is SQVTM and CDR2 is ANQGSEA in the germline V gene. V trimming: 6 bases; J trimming: 2 bases; junction bases outside the gene matches: 4. The chain's CDR3 is CSVPGQGNYGYTF. CDR3 coding DNA: TGCAGCGTACCGGGACAGGGAAACTATGGCTACACCTTC.

This chain links TRBV3-1 (or the pseudogene TRBV3-2) with TRBJ2-3; 7 bases are a match to TRBD2. The germline CDR1 and CDR2 sequences are LGHDT and YNNKEL (reference sequence). V shed 2 bases and J 4 bases; nucleotides not matched to a gene: 6. This CDR3 is built from 15 residues. This chain's CDR3 is CASSQYRTSPDTQYF. DNA for the CDR3: TGTGCCAGCAGCCAATATAGGACTAGTCCAGATACGCAGTATTTT.

J is TRBJ2-5 and V is TRBV10-3; 9 bases are a match to TRBD2. Germline values: CDR1 ENHRY, CDR2 SYGVKD. The CDR3 loop spans 15 amino acids. The trim removed 2 bases at V and 4 bases at J, leaving 5 bases unmatched. CDR3 residues: CAISEPLLAGETQYF. DNA of the CDR3: TGTGCCATCAGTGAGCCCTTACTAGCGGGAGAGACCCAGTACTTC.

In its sample, this clone ranks as medium-sized. V gene TRBV18 combines with J gene TRBJ2-7, with D possibly TRBD2 on 6 matching bases. This CDR3 spans 17 amino acids. The germline V gene encodes CDR1 KGHSH and CDR2 LQKENI. V lost 2 bases and J lost 0, with 17 bases in between. CDR3 bases: TGTGCCAGCTCACCAAACCCCTGGGGGGAGGACTCCTACGAGCAGTACTTC. Its translation is CASSPNPWGEDSYEQYF.

The rearrangement uses TRBV11-2 and TRBJ1-1, with 7 bases that match TRBD1. This CDR3 has 13 amino acids. Germline assignment: CDR1 SGHAT and CDR2 FQNNGV. Trimming at V came to 4 bases and at J to 6 bases, leaving 5 bases not matched to a gene. The CDR3 loop is CASSSQGFAEAFF. In DNA form, the CDR3 reads TGTGCCAGCAGCTCACAGGGGTTTGCTGAAGCTTTCTTT.

The chain is built from TRBV19 and TRBJ1-5; 7 positions match TRBD1. The CDR3 consists of 13 residues. Per the germline V gene, CDR1 is LNHDA and CDR2 is SQIVND (reference sequence). The V gene end was trimmed by 7 bases and the J gene end by 1 base; junction bases not matched to a gene: 1. CDR3 amino acids: CASMDRSNQPQHF. In DNA form, the CDR3 reads TGTGCCAGTATGGACAGGAGCAATCAGCCCCAGCATTTT. Based on the CDR3 plus reference TRBV19 and TRBJ1-5, the full variable domain is DGGITQSPKYLFRKEGQNVTLSCEQNLNHDAMYWYRQDPGQGLRLIYYSQIVNDFQKGDIAEGYSVSREKKESFPLTVTSAQKNPTAFYLCASMDRSNQPQHFGDGTRLSIL.

The chain carries TRBV5-5 and TRBJ2-3, with TRBD2 matching 13 bases. Germline V gene sequence: CDR1 SGHKS, CDR2 YYEKEE (reference sequence). V lost 4 bases to trimming and J lost 4 bases; unmatched junction nucleotides: 12. The CDR3 is 18 residues long. CDR3 DNA sequence: TGTGCCAGCAGCCTTAAATTGACTAGCGGGAGGTCTGCAGATACGCAGTATTTT. Protein product: CASSLKLTSGRSADTQYF. Looking up the rest from reference TRBV5-5 and TRBJ2-3 gives the full variable domain: DAGVTQSPTHLIKTRGQQVTLRCSPISGHKSVSWYQQVLGQGPQFIFQYYEKEERGRGNFPDRFSARQFPNYSSELNVNALLLGDSALYLCASSLKLTSGRSADTQYFGPGTRLTVL.

The CDR3 DNA is TGTGCCTGGAGCTTCAGGGTTCCCTACGAGCAGTACTTC. It specifies CAWSFRVPYEQYF. J is TRBJ2-7 and V is TRBV30; perhaps TRBD1 as D (5 bases). The V gene's germline CDR1 is GTSNPN and CDR2 SVGIG (reference sequence). The CDR3 is made up of 13 amino acids. Trimming shortened V by 3 bases and J by 2 bases, and 11 bases separated the two germline ends.

The V call is TRBV18, the J call TRBJ2-1, with 11 nucleotides matching TRBD2. This CDR3 is 18 amino acids long. CDR1 is KGHSH, CDR2 LQKENI, per germline. V lost 3 bases and J lost 5; bases outside the gene matches: 12. The CDR3 coding sequence is TGTGCCAGCTCACCGGTAACTAGCGGGAGTTTCGTGAACAATGAGCAGTTCTTC. Translation gives CASSPVTSGSFVNNEQFF.

The gene calls are TRBV5-1 and TRBJ1-2, with D tentatively TRBD1 (6 bases). Trimming took 0 bases from V and 8 from J, leaving 11 bases between them. Germline lookup yields CDR1 SGHRS and CDR2 YFSETQ. This CDR3 is 13 amino acids long. The CDR3 region has the DNA TGCGCCAGCAGCTTGGAACAGGGTAGCGGCTACACCTTC. This encodes CASSLEQGSGYTF.

A few counts support this clone. The V call is TRBV28, the J call TRBJ1-6; no reliable D call. V was pared by 6 bases and J by 12 bases, with 18 bases between. In germline, CDR1 is MDHEN, CDR2 SYDVKM. The CDR3 has 14 residues. For the CDR3, the DNA is TGTGCCAGCAGACCCGGCGGAGGGAGTAAACCCCTCCACTTT. Protein product: CASRPGGGSKPLHF.

The CDR3 nucleotides read TGTGCCAGCGGTGAGGGAGAGACCCAGTACTTC. It specifies CASGEGETQYF. V is TRBV9 and J is TRBJ2-5; tentatively, D is TRBD2 (5 bases). Germline lookup yields CDR1 SGDLS and CDR2 YYNGEE. This CDR3 is built from 11 residues. Trimming took 7 bases from V and 4 from J, leaving 8 bases between them.

This clone showed up just once. This chain links TRBV28 with TRBJ2-7, with TRBD2 as a possible D gene (6 bases). The CDR3 sequence is 15 residues long. Looked up from germline, CDR1 is MDHEN and CDR2 is SYDVKM. Trimming stripped 3 bases from V and 0 bases from J, with 12 bases between. CDR3 region: CASSFPGTVSYEQYF. For the CDR3, the DNA is TGTGCCAGCAGTTTCCCCGGGACTGTCTCCTACGAGCAGTACTTC. The variable domain in full, with the rest retrieved from reference TRBV28 and TRBJ2-7, is DVKVTQSSRYLVKRTGEKVFLECVQDMDHENMFWYRQDPGLGLRLIYFSYDVKMKEKGDIPEGYSVSREKKERFSLILESASTNQTSMYLCASSFPGTVSYEQYFGPGTRLTVT.

V and J are TRBV5-4 and TRBJ2-7; tentatively, D is TRBD2 (6 bases). Trimming cost V 3 bases and J 6 bases, with 22 bases left between them. The CDR3 covers 16 residues. CDR1 SGHNT and CDR2 YYREEE come from the germline V gene (reference sequence). Written as DNA, the CDR3 is TGTGCCAGCAGCTCGATTCTAGCGCGGGTGTCTTCCGAGCAGTACTTC. Its protein is CASSSILARVSSEQYF. The full variable domain, in which reference TRBV5-4 and TRBJ2-7 provide the parts outside the CDR3, is ETGVTQSPTHLIKTRGQQVTLRCSSQSGHNTVSWYQQALGQGPQFIFQYYREEENGRGNFPPRFSGLQFPNYSSELNVNALELDDSALYLCASSSILARVSSEQYFGPGTRLTVT.

The V call is TRBV30, the J call TRBJ2-5; D uncertain. Germline assignment: CDR1 GTSNPN and CDR2 SVGIG (reference sequence). This CDR3 spans 13 amino acids. Trimming cost V 2 bases and J 2 bases, with 9 bases left between them. This CDR3 reads CAWSKLGQETQYF. In DNA, the CDR3 is TGTGCCTGGAGTAAGCTCGGGCAAGAGACCCAGTACTTC.

This clone was found a few times. The genes are TRBV6-5 and TRBJ2-5; 9 bases are a match to TRBD1. Per the germline V gene, CDR1 is MNHEY and CDR2 is SVGAGI. V was pared by 5 bases and J by 5 bases, with 9 bases of the junction left unmatched. CDR3 length: 15 residues. CDR3 protein: CASSPRDRVGETQYF. The CDR3 region has the DNA TGTGCCAGCAGTCCAAGGGACAGGGTGGGCGAGACCCAGTACTTC.

The V call is TRBV29-1, the J call TRBJ2-7; D unresolved. V lost 2 bases, J lost 5 bases, and 10 bases lay in between. In germline, CDR1 is SQVTM, CDR2 ANQGSEA. The length of the CDR3 is 12 residues. The CDR3 sequence is CSVELESHEQYF. The CDR3 DNA reads TGCAGCGTTGAATTGGAGTCCCACGAGCAGTACTTC.

The chain carries TRBV4-1 and TRBJ1-5, with TRBD1 matching over 7 bases. This CDR3 contains 18 residues. Looked up from germline, CDR1 is MGHRA and CDR2 is YSYEKL. J was trimmed by 0 bases and V by 4 bases; bases with no gene match: 12. CDR3 sequence reads: CASSPRDVGTDSNQPQHF. The CDR3 DNA reads as TGCGCCAGCAGCCCACGAGATGTCGGGACAGATAGCAATCAGCCCCAGCATTTT.

The chain recombines TRBV18 with TRBJ2-1, with D maybe TRBD1 (6 bases). CDR1 KGHSH and CDR2 LQKENI come from the germline V gene. V gave up 2 bases and J gave up 0 bases, with 11 bases separating them. This CDR3 is built from 16 residues. The CDR3 is CASSPNARGSYNEQFF. In DNA form, the CDR3 reads TGTGCCAGCTCACCAAACGCCAGGGGCTCCTACAATGAGCAGTTCTTC.

This chain joins TRBV13 and TRBJ2-7, with D hard to call. V lost 5 bases and J lost 2, with 13 bases in between. Germline loops: CDR1 PRHDT, CDR2 FYEKMQ (reference sequence). CDR3 length: 14 amino acids. The CDR3 DNA follows: TGTGCCAGCAGCCACTCGCTACAGACCTACGAGCAGTACTTC. Its translation is CASSHSLQTYEQYF.

This clone is a singleton in its sample. The rearrangement joins TRBV7-6 to TRBJ2-2; 8 bases agree with TRBD1. CDR1 is SGHVS, CDR2 FNYEAQ, per germline. Trimming at V came to 7 bases and at J to 1 base, leaving 5 bases not matched to a gene. The CDR3 contains 15 residues. In nucleotides, the CDR3 is TGTGCCAGCACCAGGGGGCTACAGAACACCGGGGAGCTGTTTTTT. Protein sequence: CASTRGLQNTGELFF.

This rearrangement joins TRBV29-1 to TRBJ2-1, with a tentative D call TRBD2 (6 bases). This CDR3 region has 15 residues. Trimming removed 0 bases from V and 8 bases from J, with 17 bases in between. Germline V gene data show CDR1 as SQVTM and CDR2 as ANQGSEA. CDR3 nucleotide sequence: TGCAGCGTTGAAGAGACTAGTTTCAGGACCGATGAGCAGTTCTTC. Protein: CSVEETSFRTDEQFF.

In its sample, this clone was seen once. This chain links TRBV2 with TRBJ2-1; possibly TRBD1 for D (5 bases). In germline, CDR1 is SNHLY, CDR2 FYNNEI. Trimming cost V 7 bases and J 6 bases, with 16 bases left between them. The CDR3 is 14 amino acids. CDR3 nucleotides: TGTGCCAGCACCCTCCAGGGAAGTTTCAATGAGCAGTTCTTC. Translating it yields CASTLQGSFNEQFF.

The chain employs TRBV19 and TRBJ1-3; D may be TRBD1 (5 bases). V lost 7 bases and J lost 6, with 13 bases in between. Germline CDR1 and CDR2: LNHDA and SQIVND (reference sequence). CDR3 length equals 13 residues. The CDR3 DNA is TGTGCCAGTACTTTCCAGGGCGAAAACACCATATATTTT. Translating it yields CASTFQGENTIYF.

The J gene is TRBJ2-7, the V gene TRBV6-6, with 7 bases lining up with TRBD1. Germline V gene sequence: CDR1 MNHNY, CDR2 SVGAGI (reference sequence). The CDR3 has 13 residues. J gave up 2 bases and V 5 bases, and 3 bases lay outside the gene matches. The CDR3 reads CASSNRGTYEQYF. The CDR3 DNA reads TGTGCCAGCAGTAACAGGGGCACCTACGAGCAGTACTTC.